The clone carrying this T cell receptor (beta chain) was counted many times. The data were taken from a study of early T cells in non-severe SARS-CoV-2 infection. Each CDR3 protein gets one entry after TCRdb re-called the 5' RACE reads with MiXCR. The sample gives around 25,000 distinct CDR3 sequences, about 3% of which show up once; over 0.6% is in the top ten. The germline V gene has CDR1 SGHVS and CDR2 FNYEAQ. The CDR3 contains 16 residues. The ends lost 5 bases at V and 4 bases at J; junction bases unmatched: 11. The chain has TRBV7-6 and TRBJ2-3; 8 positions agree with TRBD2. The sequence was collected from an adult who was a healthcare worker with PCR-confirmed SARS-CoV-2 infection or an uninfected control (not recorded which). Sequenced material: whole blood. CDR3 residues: CASSPRTSLNADTQYF. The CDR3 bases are TGTGCCAGCAGCCCGAGGACTAGCCTGAATGCAGATACGCAGTATTTT.